Described below is a single TCR beta chain sequence and its context. The antigen it recognizes is unknown. Base qualities are not provided; no much larger clone lies one nucleotide away. This specimen comes from a study of T cell changes during pregnancy in multiple sclerosis (dated by TCRdb to the late 2010s). With regard to the full study: The study examined how the T cell repertoire changed over the course of pregnancy in women with multiple sclerosis.

To prepare the library, the immunoSEQ multiplex PCR assay was applied. TCRdb holds this immuneACCESS table with in-frame rearrangements only. Some clones are missing; in checked studies, unresolved V genes explain under half, and the rest has no known cause. For this sample there are tens of thousands of clones; roughly 90% appear just once. Around 1.6% of the sample belongs to the ten largest clones. Reading the germline V gene gives CDR1 SGHAT and CDR2 FQNNGV. The V end loses 2 bases and the J end loses 0 bases, and a stretch of 14 bases separates them. The CDR3 sequence holds 16 residues, the cysteine and phenylalanine included. Kept here is only the CDR3 DNA, which spans 48 bases and is read in frame from base 1.

This TCR derives from a female donor in good health, enrolled as a control in a pregnancy study. The sample in question was peripheral blood, obtained in the first trimester of pregnancy. The sequence is built from TRBV11-2 and TRBJ2-7, with no confident D gene call. The sequenced DNA is TGTGCCAGCAGCTTAACCGCTAGTCCCCTCTCCTACGAGCAGTACTTC. This sequence encodes CASSLTASPLSYEQYF.